This T cell receptor (beta chain) was identified during a study of PD-L1 blockade in urothelial cancer. Study-wide background: It was at 3 weeks (second dose) and 6 weeks after treatment start that blood was analyzed. Blood gave a median around 150,000 T cells. Study results and limitations: Blood clones associated with the tumor expanded more at 3 weeks in durable-benefit patients.

Worth noting for this clone: The antigen is not known.

Every PCR received spiked-in synthetic TCR analog templates. Produced via immunoSEQ multiplex PCR; TCRdb's table is partial and in-frame only. The data hold 50,000 or so clones, with over 75% observed a single time. Time point defined: peripheral blood 6 weeks after treatment start. The length of the CDR3 is 12 residues. Germline CDR1 is LNHDA and CDR2 is SQIVND (reference sequence). Trimming took off 3 bases at V and 4 bases at J, with 6 bases between the two ends. The sequence derives from a man aged 45 to 65 with urothelial cancer. Source: PBMCs, taken around atezolizumab (anti-PD-L1) treatment. The gene calls are TRBV19 and TRBJ2-5; D uncertain. DNA for the CDR3: TGTGCCAGTAGTATCCCCTCAGAGACCCAGTACTTC. Amino acid sequence: CASSIPSETQYF.